The present T cell receptor (beta chain) was sequenced within a study of human versus mouse CDR3 diversity and MHC coevolution. Study in general: Between about 0.6 x 10^7 and 1.6 x 10^7 valid reads came from each sample.

Regarding this clone: Its antigen is not identified.

The CDR3 contains 15 residues. The germline V and J ends were trimmed by 3 bases and 5 bases, with 17 bases remaining between them. Germline V CDR1 and CDR2: LNHDA, SQIVND (reference sequence). Profiling relied on immunoSEQ multiplex PCR, and the TCRdb table lists in-frame clones only, not all of them. The table shows about 81,000 clones, with roughly 95% occurring only once. Naive CD4 T cells, CD45RO-negative and CD62L-positive, were flow-sorted from PBMCs. Study outcomes and limitations: iCHAO1 estimated the human TCR beta repertoire at roughly 1.5 million clonotypes. Human CDR3s averaged more deletions and insertions than mouse CDR3s.

This chain uses TRBV19 with TRBJ2-7; TRBD2 might be the D (7 bases). This sequence originates from a person aged 30-70 years in good health. Input material: naive CD4+ T cells from blood. Subset indicated: CD45RO-negative CD62L-positive naive CD4 T cells. In DNA form, the CDR3 reads TGTGCCAGTAGTATGTGGGGGGGCCGGGTGGACGAGCAGTACTTC. Translation gives CASSMWGGRVDEQYF. Variable domain in full (rest from reference TRBV19 and TRBJ2-7): DGGITQSPKYLFRKEGQNVTLSCEQNLNHDAMYWYRQDPGQGLRLIYYSQIVNDFQKGDIAEGYSVSREKKESFPLTVTSAQKNPTAFYLCASSMWGGRVDEQYFGPGTRLTVT.